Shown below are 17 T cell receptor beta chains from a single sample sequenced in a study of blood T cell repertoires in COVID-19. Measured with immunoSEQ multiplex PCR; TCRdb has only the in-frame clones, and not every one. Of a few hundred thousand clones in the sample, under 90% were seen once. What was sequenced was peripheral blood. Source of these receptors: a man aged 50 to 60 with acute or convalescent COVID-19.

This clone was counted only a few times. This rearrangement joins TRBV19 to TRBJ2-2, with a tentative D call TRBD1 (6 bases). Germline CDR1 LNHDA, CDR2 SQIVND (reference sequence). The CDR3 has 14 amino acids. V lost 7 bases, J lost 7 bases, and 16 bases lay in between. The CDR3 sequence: CASTRQVNGGELFF. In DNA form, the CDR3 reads TGTGCCAGTACCCGACAGGTCAACGGCGGGGAGCTGTTTTTT.

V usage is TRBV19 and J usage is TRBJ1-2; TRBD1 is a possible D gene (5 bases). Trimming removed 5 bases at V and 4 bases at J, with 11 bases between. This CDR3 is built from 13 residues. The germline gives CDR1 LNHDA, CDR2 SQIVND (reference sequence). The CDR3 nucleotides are TGTGCCAGTAGTTTACAGGCGCGCTATGGCTACACCTTC. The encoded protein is CASSLQARYGYTF.

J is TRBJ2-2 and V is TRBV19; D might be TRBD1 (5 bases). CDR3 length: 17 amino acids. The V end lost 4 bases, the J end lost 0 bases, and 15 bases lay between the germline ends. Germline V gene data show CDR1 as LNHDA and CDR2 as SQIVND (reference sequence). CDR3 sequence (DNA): TGTGCCAGTAGTAAGGACATGTTTTTCGCGAACACCGGGGAGCTGTTTTTT. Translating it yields CASSKDMFFANTGELFF.

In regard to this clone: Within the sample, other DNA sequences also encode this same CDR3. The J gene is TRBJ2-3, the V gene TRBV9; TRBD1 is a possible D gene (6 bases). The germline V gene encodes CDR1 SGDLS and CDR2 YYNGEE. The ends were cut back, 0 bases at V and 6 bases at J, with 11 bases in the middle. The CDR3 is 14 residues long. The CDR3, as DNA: TGTGCCAGCAGCGTAGAGGGTAGGGGGGATACGCAGTATTTT. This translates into CASSVEGRGDTQYF.

The CDR3 is CASSLEGQGSQTQYF. CDR3 bases: TGTGCCAGCAGCTTGGAAGGACAGGGGTCTCAGACCCAGTACTTC. The genes are TRBV5-4 and TRBJ2-5; 9 bases are shared with TRBD1. V trimming: 0 bases; J trimming: 6 bases; junction bases outside the gene matches: 6. From germline, CDR1 is SGHNT and CDR2 YYREEE (reference sequence). CDR3 length: 15 residues.

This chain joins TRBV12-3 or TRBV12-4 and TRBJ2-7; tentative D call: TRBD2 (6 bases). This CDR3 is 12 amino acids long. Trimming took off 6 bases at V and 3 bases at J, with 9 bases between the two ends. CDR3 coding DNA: TGTGCCAGCAGAACGGGAGACTACGAGCAGTACTTC. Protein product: CASRTGDYEQYF.

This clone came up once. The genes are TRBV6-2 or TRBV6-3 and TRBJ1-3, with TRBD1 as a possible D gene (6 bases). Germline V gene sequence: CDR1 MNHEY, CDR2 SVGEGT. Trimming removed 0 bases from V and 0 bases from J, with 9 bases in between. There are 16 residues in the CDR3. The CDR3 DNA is TGTGCCAGCAGTTACTCTGGGGGCAACTCTGGAAACACCATATATTTT. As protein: CASSYSGGNSGNTIYF.

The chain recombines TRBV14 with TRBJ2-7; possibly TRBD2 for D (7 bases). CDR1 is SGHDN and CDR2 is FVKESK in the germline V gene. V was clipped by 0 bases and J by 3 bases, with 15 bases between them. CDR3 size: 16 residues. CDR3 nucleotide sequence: TGTGCCAGCAGCCAAGAGGGGGGGCCCAGGTACTACGAGCAGTACTTC. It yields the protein CASSQEGGPRYYEQYF.

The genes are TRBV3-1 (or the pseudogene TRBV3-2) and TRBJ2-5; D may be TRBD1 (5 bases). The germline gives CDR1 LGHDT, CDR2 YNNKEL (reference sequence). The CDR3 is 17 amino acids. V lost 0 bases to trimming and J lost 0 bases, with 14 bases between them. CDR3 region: CASSQEGAIGDQETQYF. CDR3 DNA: TGTGCCAGCAGCCAAGAAGGAGCCATAGGGGACCAAGAGACCCAGTACTTC.

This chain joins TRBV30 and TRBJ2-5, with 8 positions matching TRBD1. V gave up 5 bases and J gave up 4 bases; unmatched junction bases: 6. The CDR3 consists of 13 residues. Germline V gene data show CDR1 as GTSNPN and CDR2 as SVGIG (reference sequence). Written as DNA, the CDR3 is TGTGCCTGGGAGACACAGGGGGGAGAGACCCAGTACTTC. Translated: CAWETQGGETQYF.

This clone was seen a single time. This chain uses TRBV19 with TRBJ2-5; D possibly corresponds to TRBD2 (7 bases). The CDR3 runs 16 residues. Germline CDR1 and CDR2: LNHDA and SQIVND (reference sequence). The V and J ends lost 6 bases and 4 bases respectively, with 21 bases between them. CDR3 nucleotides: TGTGCCAGTAGAATGGGGGGGCGAGGGGTGCGAGAGACCCAGTACTTC. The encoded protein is CASRMGGRGVRETQYF.

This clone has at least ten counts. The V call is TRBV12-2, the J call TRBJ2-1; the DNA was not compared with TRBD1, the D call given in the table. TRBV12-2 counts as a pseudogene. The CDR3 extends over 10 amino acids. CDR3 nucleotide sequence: TGTGGCCCCCCACAATATGAGCAGTTCTTC. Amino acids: CGPPQYEQFF.

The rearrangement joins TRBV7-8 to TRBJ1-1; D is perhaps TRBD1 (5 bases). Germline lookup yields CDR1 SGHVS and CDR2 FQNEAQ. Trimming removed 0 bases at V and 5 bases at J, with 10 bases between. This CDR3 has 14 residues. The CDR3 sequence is CASSLAEGRTEAFF. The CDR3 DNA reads TGTGCCAGCAGCTTAGCGGAGGGGCGGACTGAAGCTTTCTTT.

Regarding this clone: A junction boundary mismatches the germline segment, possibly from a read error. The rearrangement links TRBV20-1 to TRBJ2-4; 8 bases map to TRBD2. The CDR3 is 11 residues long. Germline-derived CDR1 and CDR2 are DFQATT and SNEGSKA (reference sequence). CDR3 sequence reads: CSARGAGGLDF. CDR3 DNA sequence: TGCAGTGCCCGGGGCGCGGGGGGCCTGGACTTC.

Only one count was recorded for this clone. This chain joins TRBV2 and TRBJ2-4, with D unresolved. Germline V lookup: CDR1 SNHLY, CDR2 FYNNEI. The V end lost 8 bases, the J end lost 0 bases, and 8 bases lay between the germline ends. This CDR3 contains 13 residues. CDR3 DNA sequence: TGTGCCAGCGCCGCGTCAGCCAAAAACATTCAGTACTTC. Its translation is CASAASAKNIQYF.

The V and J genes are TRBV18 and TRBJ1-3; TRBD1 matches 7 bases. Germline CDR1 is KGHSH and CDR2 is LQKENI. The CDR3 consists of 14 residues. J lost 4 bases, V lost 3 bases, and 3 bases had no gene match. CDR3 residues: CASSPQGDGNTIYF. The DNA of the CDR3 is TGTGCCAGCTCACCGCAGGGGGACGGAAACACCATATATTTT.

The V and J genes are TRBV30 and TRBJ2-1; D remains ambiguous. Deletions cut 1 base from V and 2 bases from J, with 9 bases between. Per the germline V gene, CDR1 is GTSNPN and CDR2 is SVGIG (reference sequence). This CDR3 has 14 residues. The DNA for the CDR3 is TGTGCCTGGAGTGGCAGGCCCCCCTACAATGAGCAGTTCTTC. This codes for CAWSGRPPYNEQFF.